This TCR beta chain was profiled in a study of cytomegalovirus exposure and HLA in healthy donors. The CDR3 contains 14 residues. Germline trimming cut 6 bases from V and 0 bases from J; bases unmatched to any gene: 0. CDR1 and CDR2 from the germline V gene are MNHNY and SVGAGI (reference sequence). This clone was observed a few times. Its matching antigen is unknown. Whole-study results and caveats: HLA allele associations emerged for roughly 17,000 TCR beta sequences in a later analysis, at 0.05 false discovery rate. Earlier findings revealed that most TCR beta V segments proved productive either about 87% or about 30% of the time. The CMV antigen specificity of a few CMV-associated chains was confirmed through in vitro analysis. The authors considered a cluster of highly shared sequence variants likely to be a sequencing artifact.

It was with 60 Vbeta and 13 Jbeta primers that the PCR ran. Clones were read by immunoSEQ multiplex PCR, and TCRdb kept only the in-frame ones, dropping some. The data show about 160,000 clones, about 64% seen once. Sequencing input: PBMCs. This TCR came from a woman aged 60-75 years in good health and CMV-seropositive. The chain recombines TRBV6-6 with TRBJ1-3, with 9 bases aligning to TRBD1. The CDR3 DNA is TGTGCCAGCAGGGACAGGGGCTCTGGAAACACCATATATTTT. This gives the protein CASRDRGSGNTIYF.